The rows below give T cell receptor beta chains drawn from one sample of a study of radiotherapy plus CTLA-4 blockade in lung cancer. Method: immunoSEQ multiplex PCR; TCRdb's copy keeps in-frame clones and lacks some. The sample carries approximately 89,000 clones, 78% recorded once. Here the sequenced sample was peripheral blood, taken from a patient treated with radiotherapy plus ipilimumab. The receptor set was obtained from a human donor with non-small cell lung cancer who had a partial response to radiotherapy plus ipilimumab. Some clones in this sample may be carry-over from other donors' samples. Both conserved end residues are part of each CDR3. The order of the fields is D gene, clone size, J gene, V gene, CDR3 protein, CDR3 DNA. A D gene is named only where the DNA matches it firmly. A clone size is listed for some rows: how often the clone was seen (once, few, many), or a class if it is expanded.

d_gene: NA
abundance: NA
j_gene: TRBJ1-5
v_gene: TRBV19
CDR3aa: CASKDTGNNQPQHF
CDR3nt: TGTGCCAGTAAAGATACAGGGAACAATCAGCCCCAGCATTTT

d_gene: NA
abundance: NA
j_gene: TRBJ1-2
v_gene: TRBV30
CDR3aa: CAWRARTEEHGYTF
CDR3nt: TGTGCCTGGAGAGCTAGGACGGAGGAACATGGCTACACCTTC

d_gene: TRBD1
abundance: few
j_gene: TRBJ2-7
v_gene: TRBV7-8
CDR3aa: CASSLGQGQVYEQYF
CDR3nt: TGTGCCAGCAGTTTAGGACAGGGACAAGTCTACGAGCAGTACTTC

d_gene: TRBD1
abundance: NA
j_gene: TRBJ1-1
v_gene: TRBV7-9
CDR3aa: CASGTGQGTMNTEAFF
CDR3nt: TGTGCCAGCGGAACTGGACAGGGTACCATGAACACTGAAGCTTTCTTT

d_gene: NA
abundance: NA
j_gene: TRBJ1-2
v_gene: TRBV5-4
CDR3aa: CASSWIRDSENYGYTF
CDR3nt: TGTGCCAGCAGCTGGATTCGGGACTCTGAAAACTATGGCTACACCTTC

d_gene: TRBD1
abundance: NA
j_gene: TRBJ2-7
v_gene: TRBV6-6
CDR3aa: CASSSPGQGAGNEQYF
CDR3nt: TGTGCCAGCAGTTCCCCGGGACAGGGGGCAGGGAACGAGCAGTACTTC

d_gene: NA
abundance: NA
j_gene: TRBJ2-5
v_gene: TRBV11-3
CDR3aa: CASSLGLAIKTQYF
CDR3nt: TGTGCCAGCAGCTTAGGGCTAGCTATAAAGACCCAGTACTTC

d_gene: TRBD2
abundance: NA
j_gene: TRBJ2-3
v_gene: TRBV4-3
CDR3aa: CASSPILAGGTDTQYF
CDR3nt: TGCGCCAGCAGCCCTATCTTAGCGGGGGGCACAGATACGCAGTATTTT

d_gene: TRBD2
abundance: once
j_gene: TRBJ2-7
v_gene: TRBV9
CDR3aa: CASSPQPASGAYEQYF
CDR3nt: TGTGCCAGCAGCCCGCAGCCCGCGAGCGGGGCCTACGAGCAGTACTTC

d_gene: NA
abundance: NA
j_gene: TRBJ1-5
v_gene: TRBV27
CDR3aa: CASSPRASTNQPQHF
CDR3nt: TGTGCCAGCAGTCCCAGGGCCAGCACAAATCAGCCCCAGCATTTT

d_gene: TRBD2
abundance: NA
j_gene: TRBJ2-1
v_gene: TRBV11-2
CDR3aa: CAGGLAGAYNEQFF
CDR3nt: TGTGCCGGAGGACTAGCGGGAGCCTACAATGAGCAGTTCTTC

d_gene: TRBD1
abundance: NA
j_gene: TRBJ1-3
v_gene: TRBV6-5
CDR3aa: CASSYGTAGNTIYF
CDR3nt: TGTGCCAGCAGTTACGGGACAGCAGGAAACACCATATATTTT

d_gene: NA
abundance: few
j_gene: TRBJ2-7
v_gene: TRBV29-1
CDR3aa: CSALYSYEQYF
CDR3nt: TGCAGCGCCTTGTACTCCTACGAGCAGTACTTC

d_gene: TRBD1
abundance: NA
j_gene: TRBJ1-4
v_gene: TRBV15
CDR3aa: CATSRKGQGVGKLFF
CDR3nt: TGTGCCACCAGCAGGAAGGGACAGGGGGTTGGGAAACTGTTTTTT

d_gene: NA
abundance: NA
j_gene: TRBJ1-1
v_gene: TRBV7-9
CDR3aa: CASSWGDERNTEAFF
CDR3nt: TGTGCCAGCAGCTGGGGCGACGAGAGAAACACTGAAGCTTTCTTT

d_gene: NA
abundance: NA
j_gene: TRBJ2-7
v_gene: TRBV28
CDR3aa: CASSYSAGAGFSYEQYF
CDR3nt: TGTGCCAGCAGCTATTCCGCGGGGGCAGGGTTTTCCTACGAGCAGTACTTC

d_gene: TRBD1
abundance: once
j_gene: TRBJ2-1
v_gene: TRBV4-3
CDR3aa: CASSQDWDRGYNEQFF
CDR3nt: TGCGCCAGCAGCCAAGATTGGGACAGGGGATACAATGAGCAGTTCTTC

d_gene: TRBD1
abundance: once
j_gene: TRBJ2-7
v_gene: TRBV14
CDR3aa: CASSPTPGQGAGPSYEQYF
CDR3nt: TGTGCCAGCAGCCCCACTCCGGGACAGGGGGCCGGTCCTTCCTACGAGCAGTACTTC

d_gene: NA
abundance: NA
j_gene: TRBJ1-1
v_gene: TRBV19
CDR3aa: CASMFGRNTEAFF
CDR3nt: TGTGCCAGTATGTTTGGGAGAAACACTGAAGCTTTCTTT

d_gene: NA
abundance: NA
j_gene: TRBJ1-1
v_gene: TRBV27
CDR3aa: CASSHDRNTEAFF
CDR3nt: TGTGCCAGCAGCCATGACAGGAACACTGAAGCTTTCTTT

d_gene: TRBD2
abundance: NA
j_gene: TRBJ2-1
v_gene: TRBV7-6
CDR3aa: CASSLGRGAGGRNEQFF
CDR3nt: TGTGCCAGCAGTCTAGGTCGTGGAGCGGGGGGGCGCAATGAGCAGTTCTTC

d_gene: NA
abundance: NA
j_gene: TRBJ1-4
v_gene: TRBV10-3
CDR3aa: CAIRGRGQEKLFF
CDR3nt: TGTGCCATCAGAGGGAGAGGTCAAGAAAAACTGTTTTTT

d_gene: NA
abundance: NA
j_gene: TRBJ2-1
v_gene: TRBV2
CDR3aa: CASSPDRPHNEQFF
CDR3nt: TGTGCCAGCAGTCCTGACAGGCCCCACAATGAGCAGTTCTTC

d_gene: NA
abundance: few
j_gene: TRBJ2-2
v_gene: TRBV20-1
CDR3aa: CSLGGTGELFF
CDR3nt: TGCAGCCTCGGGGGCACCGGGGAGCTGTTTTTT

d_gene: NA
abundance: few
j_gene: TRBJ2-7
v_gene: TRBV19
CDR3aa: CASSLKSSYEQYF
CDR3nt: TGTGCCAGTAGTCTAAAGAGCTCCTACGAGCAGTACTTC

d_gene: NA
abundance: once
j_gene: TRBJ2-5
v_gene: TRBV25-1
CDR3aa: CASSEWAQETQYF
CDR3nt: TGTGCCAGCAGTGAGTGGGCCCAAGAGACCCAGTACTTC

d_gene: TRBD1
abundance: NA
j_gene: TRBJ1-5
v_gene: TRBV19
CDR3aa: CASSMRQGANQPQHF
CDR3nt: TGTGCCAGTAGTATGAGACAGGGGGCAAATCAGCCCCAGCATTTT

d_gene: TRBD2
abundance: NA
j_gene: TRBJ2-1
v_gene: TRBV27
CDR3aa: CASAHTSGRYRSYNEQFF
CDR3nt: TGTGCCAGCGCTCACACTAGCGGGAGATACCGCTCCTACAATGAGCAGTTCTTC

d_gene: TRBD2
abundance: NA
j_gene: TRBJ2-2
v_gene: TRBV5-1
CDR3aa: CASSLERGALTGELFF
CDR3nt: TGCGCCAGCAGCTTGGAGCGGGGGGCCCTCACCGGGGAGCTGTTTTTT

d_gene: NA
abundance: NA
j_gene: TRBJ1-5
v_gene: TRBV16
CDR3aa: CASSQGPNNQPQHF
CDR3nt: TGTGCCAGCAGCCAAGGCCCCAACAATCAGCCCCAGCATTTT

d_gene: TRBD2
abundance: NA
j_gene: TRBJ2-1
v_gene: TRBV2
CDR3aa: CASKSGRSYNEQFF
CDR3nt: TGTGCCAGCAAAAGCGGGAGGTCCTACAATGAGCAGTTCTTC